This T cell receptor beta chain was sequenced in a study of early T cells in non-severe SARS-CoV-2 infection. About the study: Sequencing used unsorted whole-blood bulk RNA, so chains lack pairing. Whole-study results and caveats: In VDJdb matching, anti-spike CD8 responses were favored while private and CD4 specificities went missing.

V gave up 6 bases and J gave up 6 bases; unmatched junction bases: 9. The germline CDR1 and CDR2 sequences are DFQATT and SNEGSKA (reference sequence). The CDR3 has 13 amino acids. As regards this clonotype: Antigen specificity is unknown.

Attached unique molecular identifiers marked individual cDNA molecules. Each CDR3 protein is one row after TCRdb ran MiXCR on the 5' RACE reads. The sample comprises more than 75,000 distinct CDR3 sequences, about 15% of which are singletons, and about 6% rests with the top ten. The V and J genes are TRBV20-1 and TRBJ2-7; 9 nucleotides match TRBD1. This TCR derives from an adult who was a healthcare worker with PCR-confirmed SARS-CoV-2 infection or an uninfected control (not recorded which). The material sequenced was whole blood. The chain's CDR3 is CSAEQGAPLEQYF. The CDR3 DNA sequence: TGCAGTGCCGAACAGGGGGCTCCCCTCGAGCAGTACTTC.